These 8 T cell receptor beta chains were sequenced from one sample in a study of beta chain features in type 1 diabetes. The study reverse transcribed the entire isolated RNA, so it sequenced expressed TCRB transcripts. Method: immunoSEQ multiplex PCR; TCRdb's copy keeps in-frame clones and lacks some. The table includes around 140,000 clones, 9% detected once. The study's findings and limits: All four CD4+ subsets from Type 1 diabetes patients carried moderately but significantly shorter TCRB CDR3s.

Their antigen targets remain unknown. Sequenced sample: central memory CD4+ T cells from blood. These receptor sequences come from a man aged 25 to 40 with type 1 diabetes.

This clone was picked up a small number of times. The V call is TRBV19, the J call TRBJ1-2; a weak D match, TRBD1 (6 bases). This CDR3 is 15 amino acids long. CDR1 LNHDA and CDR2 SQIVND come from the germline V gene (reference sequence). Trimming left V 6 bases short and J 4 bases short, with 18 bases between. This chain's CDR3 is CASSTRRGDGYGYTF. Here the CDR3 DNA reads TGTGCCAGTAGCACACGCAGGGGTGATGGCTATGGCTACACCTTC.

This chain joins TRBV7-9 and TRBJ2-5, with D uncertain. The ends were cut back, 3 bases at V and 7 bases at J, with 15 bases in the middle. CDR1 SEHNR and CDR2 FQNEAQ come from the germline V gene (reference sequence). This CDR3 has 14 amino acids. In DNA form, the CDR3 reads TGTGCCAGCAGCTTCTGGGCAGCCTTGGGGACCCAGTACTTC. The encoded protein is CASSFWAALGTQYF.

This clone was detected only a few times. V is TRBV7-9 and J is TRBJ2-2, with TRBD1 matching 8 bases. Losses at the gene ends were 5 bases for V and 7 bases for J; bases not matched to a gene: 6. Germline V gene data show CDR1 as SEHNR and CDR2 as FQNEAQ (reference sequence). The CDR3 is made up of 14 amino acids. CDR3 sequence reads: CASSPWTGYGELFF. The CDR3 coding sequence is TGTGCCAGCAGCCCATGGACAGGGTACGGGGAGCTGTTTTTT.

This clone was seen a few times. This chain joins TRBV4-2 and TRBJ1-2; D unclear. The germline V gene has CDR1 LGHNA and CDR2 YNFKEQ. The CDR3 has 14 amino acids. The V end was cut by 0 bases, the J end by 8 bases, with 13 bases between. This chain's CDR3 is CASSQDLSRGGYTF. In DNA, the CDR3 is TGTGCCAGCAGCCAAGATTTATCGCGAGGGGGCTACACCTTC.

This clone has a handful of counts. This chain uses TRBV7-2 with TRBJ1-6; D gene unclear. The V gene lost 5 bases and the J gene lost 7 bases, with 6 bases spanning the gap. The germline CDR1 and CDR2 sequences are SGHTA and FQGNSA. The CDR3 length is 12 residues. Here the CDR3 DNA reads TGTGCCAGCAGCCTACCGAATTCACCCCTCCACTTT. Residues: CASSLPNSPLHF.

V usage is TRBV5-1 and J usage is TRBJ2-3; D is possibly TRBD2 (5 bases). CDR1 and CDR2 (germline): SGHRS, YFSETQ. Trimming stripped 3 bases from V and 3 bases from J, with 8 bases between. The CDR3 is 13 amino acids. This CDR3 is CASSSGGTDTQYF. The CDR3 region has the DNA TGCGCCAGCAGCTCGGGCGGGACAGATACGCAGTATTTT.

This chain joins TRBV7-3 and TRBJ2-1, with 11 nucleotides matching TRBD2. After removal of 3 bases from V and 8 bases from J, the junction contained 3 bases not matched to a gene. CDR1 is SGHTA, CDR2 FQGTGA, per germline. There are 14 residues in the CDR3. The CDR3 here is CASSFSGGADEQFF. Written as DNA, the CDR3 is TGTGCCAGCAGCTTTAGCGGGGGGGCTGATGAGCAGTTCTTC. Full variable domain (remainder filled in from reference TRBV7-3 and TRBJ2-1): GAGVSQTPSNKVTEKGKYVELRCDPISGHTALYWYRQSLGQGPEFLIYFQGTGAADDSGLPNDRFFAVRPEGSVSTLKIQRTERGDSAVYLCASSFSGGADEQFFGPGTRLTVL.

This clone was seen a few times. V is TRBV7-9 and J is TRBJ1-1; 11 bases align to TRBD1. The CDR3 loop spans 15 amino acids. Looked up from germline, CDR1 is SEHNR and CDR2 is FQNEAQ (reference sequence). After removal of 5 bases from V and 7 bases from J, the junction contained 9 bases not matched to a gene. CDR3 in amino acids: CASSPGQGEWDEAFF. CDR3 DNA: TGTGCCAGCAGCCCGGGACAGGGGGAATGGGATGAAGCTTTCTTT.